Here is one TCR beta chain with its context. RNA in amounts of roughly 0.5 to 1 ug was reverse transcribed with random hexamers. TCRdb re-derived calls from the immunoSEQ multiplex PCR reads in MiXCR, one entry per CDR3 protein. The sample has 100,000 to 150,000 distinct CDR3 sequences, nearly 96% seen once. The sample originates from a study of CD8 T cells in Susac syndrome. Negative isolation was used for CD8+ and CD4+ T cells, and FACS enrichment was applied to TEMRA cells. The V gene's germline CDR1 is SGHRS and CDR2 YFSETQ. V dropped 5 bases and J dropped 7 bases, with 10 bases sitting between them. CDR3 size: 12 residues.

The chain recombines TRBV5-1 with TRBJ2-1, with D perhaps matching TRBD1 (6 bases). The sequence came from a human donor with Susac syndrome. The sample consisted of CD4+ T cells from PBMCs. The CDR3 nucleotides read TGCGCCAGCAGGACAGGAGTGAATGAGCAGTTCTTC. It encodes CASRTGVNEQFF.